The 21 T cell receptor beta chains given below trace back to one sample, sequenced in a study of blood T cell repertoires in COVID-19. Measured with immunoSEQ multiplex PCR; TCRdb has only the in-frame clones, and not every one. The sample yields 150,000 to 200,000 clones, approximately 86% seen once. The sequenced material came from peripheral blood. Source of these receptors: a man aged 50-59 years with active or convalescent COVID-19.

This clone was seen only once. This chain uses TRBV5-6 with TRBJ1-1; TRBD1 matches 7 bases. The germline CDR1 and CDR2 sequences are SGHDT and YYEEEE. The ends lost 3 bases at V and 6 bases at J; junction bases unmatched: 8. This CDR3 has 14 amino acids. CDR3 DNA: TGTGCCAGCAGCTATGCTGACAGGGCGGCTGAAGCTTTCTTT. Protein: CASSYADRAAEAFF.

CDR3 DNA: TGCGCCAGCAGCCAAGAGGCCCGGCGGGACAGAAATCAGCCCCAGCATTTT. Translating gives CASSQEARRDRNQPQHF. The J gene is TRBJ1-5, the V gene TRBV4-1; 7 bases fit TRBD1. Germline loops: CDR1 MGHRA, CDR2 YSYEKL. With 0 bases clipped from V and 4 bases from J, the junction kept 9 bases outside the gene matches. The CDR3 contains 17 residues.

The chain employs TRBV4-3 and TRBJ1-2; D possibly corresponds to TRBD1 (6 bases). The CDR3 contains 14 residues. With 0 bases removed from V and 8 bases from J, the gap between germline ends came to 13 bases. Germline V gene data show CDR1 as LGHNA and CDR2 as YSLEER. The CDR3 DNA is TGCGCCAGCAGCCAAGAACTTACAGGGTTCGGCTACACCTTC. This encodes CASSQELTGFGYTF.

The chain employs TRBV18 and TRBJ2-1, with TRBD2 matching 8 bases. J gave up 5 bases and V 3 bases, and 3 bases lay outside the gene matches. CDR3 length: 14 residues. In germline, CDR1 is KGHSH, CDR2 LQKENI. CDR3 region: CASSPGTRDNEQFF. The CDR3 DNA follows: TGTGCCAGCTCACCTGGGACTAGAGACAATGAGCAGTTCTTC.

This chain uses TRBV10-3 with TRBJ2-3; no clear D gene. The V end was cut by 8 bases, the J end by 1 base, with 10 bases between. Germline-derived CDR1 and CDR2 are ENHRY and SYGVKD. This CDR3 is built from 13 residues. In nucleotides, the CDR3 is TGTGCCATCCACGACTCCGGCACAGATACGCAGTATTTT. Translated, it gives CAIHDSGTDTQYF.

This clone was recorded only once. V gene TRBV4-3 combines with J gene TRBJ2-5; D is possibly TRBD1 (8 bases). The CDR3 consists of 17 residues. V shed 0 bases and J shed 5 bases, with 19 bases lying between them. Germline CDR1 and CDR2: LGHNA and YSLEER. CDR3: CASSQDFGQGGRETQYF. DNA for the CDR3: TGCGCCAGCAGCCAAGATTTTGGACAGGGAGGGAGGGAGACCCAGTACTTC.

This clone was recorded only once. This sequence joins TRBV19 and TRBJ1-5, with D unresolved. CDR3 length: 12 residues. V lost 7 bases to trimming and J lost 5 bases, with 9 bases between them. The germline CDR1 and CDR2 sequences are LNHDA and SQIVND (reference sequence). This CDR3 is CASTGLDQPQHF. The DNA of the CDR3 is TGTGCCAGTACTGGCCTGGATCAGCCCCAGCATTTT.

The rearrangement links TRBV28 to TRBJ2-5; D is uncertain. The CDR3 sequence is 13 residues long. Germline CDR1 reads MDHEN; CDR2 reads SYDVKM. The V end was cut by 1 base, the J end by 4 bases, with 7 bases between. CDR3 protein: CASSLFGGETQYF. The CDR3 DNA follows: TGTGCCAGCAGTTTATTCGGTGGAGAGACCCAGTACTTC. Using reference TRBV28 and TRBJ2-5 for the parts outside the CDR3, the full variable domain is DVKVTQSSRYLVKRTGEKVFLECVQDMDHENMFWYRQDPGLGLRLIYFSYDVKMKEKGDIPEGYSVSREKKERFSLILESASTNQTSMYLCASSLFGGETQYFGPGTRLLVL.

The chain couples TRBV7-2 to TRBJ2-3; TRBD1 aligns across 8 bases. Germline V gives CDR1 SGHTA, CDR2 FQGNSA. This CDR3 comprises 15 residues. The trim removed 4 bases at V and 5 bases at J, leaving 8 bases unmatched. This chain's CDR3 is CASSYGQGGRDTQYF. In DNA, the CDR3 is TGTGCCAGCAGCTACGGACAGGGTGGGCGAGATACGCAGTATTTT.

The CDR3 sequence: CASRGQVNTEAFF. For the CDR3, the DNA is TGTGCCAGTAGGGGACAGGTGAACACTGAAGCTTTCTTT. V usage is TRBV19 and J usage is TRBJ1-1, with 8 positions matching TRBD1. The junction had 0 bases not matched to a gene; V was cut back by 6 bases and J by 0 bases. CDR3 size: 13 residues. Germline assignment: CDR1 LNHDA and CDR2 SQIVND (reference sequence). The complete variable domain, with remaining parts taken from reference TRBV19 and TRBJ1-1, reads DGGITQSPKYLFRKEGQNVTLSCEQNLNHDAMYWYRQDPGQGLRLIYYSQIVNDFQKGDIAEGYSVSREKKESFPLTVTSAQKNPTAFYLCASRGQVNTEAFFGQGTRLTVV.

This clone was picked up a small number of times. The V gene is TRBV19, the J gene TRBJ2-7; D might be TRBD2 (6 bases). Trimming removed 1 base from V and 3 bases from J, with 16 bases in between. This CDR3 is built from 16 residues. The germline gives CDR1 LNHDA, CDR2 SQIVND (reference sequence). The CDR3 loop is CASSIVRQGGDYEQYF. The CDR3 nucleotides read TGTGCCAGTAGTATAGTTCGGCAGGGAGGCGACTACGAGCAGTACTTC.

The chain combines TRBV10-1 with TRBJ1-6; TRBD1 might be the D (5 bases). Per the germline V gene, CDR1 is WNHNN and CDR2 is SYGVQD (reference sequence). The V end lost 3 bases, the J end lost 12 bases, and 12 bases lay between the germline ends. This CDR3 spans 13 amino acids. In nucleotides, the CDR3 is TGCGCCAGCAGTGAATCGCAGGGCCTACCCCTCCACTTT. It yields the protein CASSESQGLPLHF.

The genes are TRBV4-1 and TRBJ1-2; 10 positions match TRBD1. This CDR3 is 16 amino acids long. Germline V gene lookup returns CDR1 MGHRA and CDR2 YSYEKL. The J segment lost 2 bases and the V segment lost 0 bases, leaving 3 bases of the junction unmatched. CDR3 residues: CASSQDTGQGNYGYTF. The CDR3 region has the DNA TGCGCCAGCAGCCAAGATACGGGACAGGGGAACTATGGCTACACCTTC.

The chain employs TRBV11-2 and TRBJ2-7; TRBD2 matches 9 bases. With V trimmed by 4 bases and J by 1 base, 8 bases remained unmatched. The CDR3 runs 16 residues. Germline V gives CDR1 SGHAT, CDR2 FQNNGV. DNA for the CDR3: TGTGCCAGCAGCTACGATAGCGGGGGCCGTTCCTACGAGCAGTACTTC. Amino acids: CASSYDSGGRSYEQYF.

The CDR3 protein is CASSITLTNEKLFF. Written as DNA, the CDR3 is TGTGCCAGTAGTATAACTCTAACTAATGAAAAACTGTTTTTT. The J gene is TRBJ1-4, the V gene TRBV19, with unresolved D. Trimming left V 2 bases short and J 1 base short, with 5 bases between. This CDR3 comprises 14 residues. Germline CDR1 and CDR2: LNHDA and SQIVND (reference sequence).

The chain couples TRBV19 to TRBJ2-7; 9 bases agree with TRBD1. V gave up 5 bases and J gave up 1 base; unmatched junction bases: 21. This CDR3 comprises 20 residues. Germline assignment: CDR1 LNHDA and CDR2 SQIVND (reference sequence). CDR3 coding DNA: TGTGCCAGTAGTGCAGGTCCCGGGACAGGGAGACGGTTATCTTCCTACGAGCAGTACTTC. This encodes CASSAGPGTGRRLSSYEQYF.

This chain links TRBV19 with TRBJ1-2, with 11 nucleotides matching TRBD1. There are 17 residues in the CDR3. Germline trimming cut 6 bases from V and 5 bases from J; bases unmatched to any gene: 14. Germline CDR1 LNHDA, CDR2 SQIVND (reference sequence). DNA for the CDR3: TGTGCCAGTAGCCCGATACCTGGACAGGGGGCCGATTATGGCTACACCTTC. This encodes CASSPIPGQGADYGYTF. Using reference TRBV19 and TRBJ1-2 for the parts outside the CDR3, the full variable domain is DGGITQSPKYLFRKEGQNVTLSCEQNLNHDAMYWYRQDPGQGLRLIYYSQIVNDFQKGDIAEGYSVSREKKESFPLTVTSAQKNPTAFYLCASSPIPGQGADYGYTFGSGTRLTVV.

This chain connects TRBV6-4 to TRBJ2-1; a weak D match, TRBD2 (6 bases). Germline V CDR1 and CDR2: MRHNA, SNTAGT. This CDR3 region has 12 residues. Trimming left V 5 bases short and J 10 bases short, with 12 bases between. In nucleotides, the CDR3 is TGTGCCAGCAGTACCGGGACTCCAGAGCAGTTCTTC. It encodes CASSTGTPEQFF.

The chain couples TRBV6-5 to TRBJ2-4; 7 bases map to TRBD2. Trimming at V came to 7 bases and at J to 8 bases, leaving 11 bases not matched to a gene. The CDR3 is made up of 14 amino acids. CDR1 is MNHEY, CDR2 SVGAGI, per germline. The CDR3 here is CASILVGTMDIQYF. CDR3 nucleotides: TGTGCCAGCATCCTAGTGGGGACTATGGACATTCAGTACTTC.

The V call is TRBV19, the J call TRBJ2-1; TRBD2 agrees at 7 bases. This CDR3 has 15 amino acids. The V gene's germline CDR1 is LNHDA and CDR2 SQIVND (reference sequence). With V trimmed by 5 bases and J by 0 bases, 4 bases remained unmatched. This CDR3 is CASSSSGASYNEQFF. CDR3 coding DNA: TGTGCCAGTAGTTCGAGCGGGGCCTCCTACAATGAGCAGTTCTTC.

The sample holds a few counts of this clone. The V and J genes are TRBV30 and TRBJ2-5; unclear D gene. Germline V gene sequence: CDR1 GTSNPN, CDR2 SVGIG (reference sequence). Deletions cut 2 bases from V and 4 bases from J, with 11 bases between. This CDR3 comprises 13 residues. As DNA, the CDR3 is TGTGCCTGGAGTCATACTAACGGAGAGACCCAGTACTTC. This translates into CAWSHTNGETQYF.